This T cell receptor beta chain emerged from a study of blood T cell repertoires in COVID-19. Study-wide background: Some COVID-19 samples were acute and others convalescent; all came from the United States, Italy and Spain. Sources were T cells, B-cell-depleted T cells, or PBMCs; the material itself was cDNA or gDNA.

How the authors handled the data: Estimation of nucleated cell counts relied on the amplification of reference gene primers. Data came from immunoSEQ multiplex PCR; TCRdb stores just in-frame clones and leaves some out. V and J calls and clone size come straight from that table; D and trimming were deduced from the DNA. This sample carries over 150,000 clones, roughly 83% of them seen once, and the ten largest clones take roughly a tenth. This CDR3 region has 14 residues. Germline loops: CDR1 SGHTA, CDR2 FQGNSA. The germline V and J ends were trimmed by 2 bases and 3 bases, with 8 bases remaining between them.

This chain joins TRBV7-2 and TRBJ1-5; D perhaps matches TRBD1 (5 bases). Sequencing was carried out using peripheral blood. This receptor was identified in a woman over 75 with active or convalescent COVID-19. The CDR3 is CASSLQGYNQPQHF. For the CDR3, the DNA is TGTGCCAGCAGCTTACAGGGATACAATCAGCCCCAGCATTTT.